A single sample is the source of the 14 T cell receptor beta chains below, sequenced in a study of T cells in Graves' hyperthyroidism and ophthalmopathy. Authors of the study amplified TCR beta CDR3 regions from RNA transcripts. The HTBI set primed first-round TCR CDR3 RT-PCR. TCRdb re-called the multiplex PCR reads through MiXCR, storing one row per CDR3 protein. The data hold over 350,000 distinct CDR3 sequences, with over 12% observed a single time. The material sequenced was blood. The receptor set was obtained from a young man with Graves' ophthalmopathy.

The J gene is TRBJ1-5, the V gene TRBV5-6, with D uncertain. V was pared by 1 base and J by 2 bases, with 13 bases between. The CDR3 is 16 amino acids. Germline lookup yields CDR1 SGHDT and CDR2 YYEEEE. As DNA, the CDR3 is TGTGCCAGCAGCTTGCTCTTGGGAGAAGGCAATCAGCCCCAGCATTTT. Its protein product is CASSLLLGEGNQPQHF.

Many counts were recorded for this clonotype. The V gene is TRBV5-1, the J gene TRBJ2-1; TRBD1 matches 7 bases. The CDR3 runs to 14 residues. Trimming cost V 3 bases and J 5 bases; bases outside gene matches: 5. CDR1 and CDR2 from the germline V gene are SGHRS and YFSETQ. The CDR3 DNA reads TGCGCCAGCAGCTCCGGGACAGCCAACAATGAGCAGTTCTTC. It codes for CASSSGTANNEQFF.

The V gene is TRBV7-2, the J gene TRBJ2-3, with D possibly matching TRBD1 (6 bases). Germline assignment: CDR1 SGHTA and CDR2 FQGNSA. The CDR3 sequence is 13 residues long. The germline V and J ends were trimmed by 4 bases and 8 bases, with 13 bases remaining between them. The CDR3 nucleotides are TGTGCCAGCAGCTCGTACAGGGCTGGTACGCAGTATTTT. It is translated as CASSSYRAGTQYF. Looking up the rest from reference TRBV7-2 and TRBJ2-3 gives the full variable domain: GAGVSQSPSNKVTEKGKDVELRCDPISGHTALYWYRQSLGQGLEFLIYFQGNSAPDKSGLPSDRFSAERTGGSVSTLTIQRTQQEDSAVYLCASSSYRAGTQYFGPGTRLTVL.

This clonotype was seen many times. The rearrangement joins TRBV5-1 to TRBJ2-5, with 13 positions matching TRBD2. The CDR3 is 15 amino acids. Germline CDR1 and CDR2: SGHRS and YFSETQ. The V gene end was trimmed by 2 bases and the J gene end by 4 bases; junction bases not matched to a gene: 2. CDR3 amino acids: CASSFTSGGAETQYF. CDR3 bases: TGCGCCAGCAGCTTTACTAGCGGGGGGGCAGAGACCCAGTACTTC.

This rearrangement joins TRBV6-1 to TRBJ2-1; TRBD1 matches at 10 bases. Unmatched junction bases numbered 6, after V lost 2 bases and J lost 5 bases. The CDR3 totals 16 residues. CDR1 is MNHNS, CDR2 SASEGT, per germline. The CDR3 spells CASSELGQGVNNEQFF. The CDR3 coding sequence is TGTGCCAGCAGTGAACTTGGACAGGGGGTCAACAATGAGCAGTTCTTC.

The gene calls are TRBV6-1 and TRBJ1-4; maybe TRBD1 (5 bases). CDR1 and CDR2 from the germline V gene are MNHNS and SASEGT. The CDR3 has 14 amino acids. The germline V and J ends were trimmed by 1 base and 10 bases, with 13 bases remaining between them. CDR3 in DNA: TGTGCCAGCAGTGAAGTCGGGGGAAGAGGAAAACTGTTTTTT. Protein sequence: CASSEVGGRGKLFF.

This clonotype appeared a few times. The CDR3 reads CSAKTGGGFTEAFF. For the CDR3, the DNA is TGCAGTGCTAAAACAGGGGGGGGCTTCACTGAAGCTTTCTTT. This rearrangement joins TRBV20-1 to TRBJ1-1; 8 positions match TRBD1. The CDR3 is 14 amino acids. Germline V gene data show CDR1 as DFQATT and CDR2 as SNEGSKA (reference sequence). V was pared by 4 bases and J by 4 bases, with 8 bases of the junction left unmatched.

This clonotype was recorded many times. V is TRBV5-1 and J is TRBJ1-5; tentatively, D is TRBD1 (6 bases). CDR3 length: 14 amino acids. Germline V lookup: CDR1 SGHRS, CDR2 YFSETQ. Trimming left V 4 bases short and J 3 bases short, with 11 bases between. In nucleotides, the CDR3 is TGCGCCAGCAGCCAGGACAGCCTCAATCAGCCCCAGCATTTT. This encodes CASSQDSLNQPQHF.

This clonotype has a count of ten or more. This rearrangement joins TRBV5-1 to TRBJ1-1, with unresolved D. The CDR3 has 16 residues. Germline CDR1 and CDR2: SGHRS and YFSETQ. Deletions cut 0 bases from V and 0 bases from J, with 12 bases between. CDR3 region: CASSLGSEAMNTEAFF. DNA for the CDR3: TGCGCCAGCAGCTTGGGGTCCGAGGCTATGAACACTGAAGCTTTCTTT.

At least ten counts were recorded for this clonotype. This chain joins TRBV2 and TRBJ2-7; D gene ambiguous. This CDR3 region has 14 residues. V was pared by 0 bases and J by 3 bases, with 9 bases between. The V gene's germline CDR1 is SNHLY and CDR2 FYNNEI. CDR3 sequence (DNA): TGTGCCAGCAGTGAAGCTAGCAGCCGCTACGAGCAGTACTTC. It specifies CASSEASSRYEQYF.

This clonotype was picked up many times. This rearrangement joins TRBV11-2 to TRBJ2-7, with 11 bases identical to TRBD2. In germline, CDR1 is SGHAT, CDR2 FQNNGV. This CDR3 has 15 amino acids. Trimming removed 5 bases from V and 2 bases from J; junction bases left unmatched: 5. CDR3 sequence reads: CASSEGLAAAYEQYF. CDR3 coding DNA: TGTGCCAGCAGCGAGGGACTAGCGGCTGCCTACGAGCAGTACTTC.

In its sample, this clonotype was seen many times. The genes are TRBV27 and TRBJ2-7; D gene ambiguous. The CDR3 extends over 14 amino acids. Germline values: CDR1 MNHEY, CDR2 SMNVEV (reference sequence). Trimming left V 3 bases short and J 0 bases short, with 9 bases between. The CDR3 DNA reads TGTGCCAGCAGTTTGTCGAGGTACTCCTACGAGCAGTACTTC. It codes for CASSLSRYSYEQYF.

The table lists this clonotype with many counts. The V and J genes are TRBV30 and TRBJ2-2; 10 nucleotides match TRBD1. From germline, CDR1 is GTSNPN and CDR2 SVGIG (reference sequence). The length of the CDR3 is 14 residues. V shed 8 bases, J shed 4 bases, and the junction held 7 bases outside the gene matches. The CDR3 loop is CAGTGTGATGELFF. The CDR3 bases are TGTGCCGGGACGGGGACAGGGGCCACCGGGGAGCTGTTTTTT.

This clonotype was detected a few times. The chain couples TRBV20-1 to TRBJ1-2, with D possibly TRBD1 on 5 matching bases. Trimming removed 0 bases from V and 6 bases from J, with 20 bases in between. Germline V lookup: CDR1 DFQATT, CDR2 SNEGSKA (reference sequence). The CDR3 has 16 residues. CDR3 protein: CSARDRGVGARDGYTF. CDR3 nucleotide sequence: TGCAGTGCTAGAGACCGGGGGGTCGGGGCTCGGGATGGCTACACCTTC.